One sample yielded the 28 T cell receptor beta chains listed below, sequenced in a study of blood T cell repertoires in COVID-19. TCRdb keeps only in-frame clones here, not all; method: immunoSEQ multiplex PCR. Found here are around 13,000 clones, 83% of them singletons; the top ten hold around 25%. Sequenced input: peripheral blood. The receptors shown here come from a woman aged 55 to 70 with acute or convalescent COVID-19.

The chain uses TRBV6-2 or TRBV6-3 and TRBJ1-5, with TRBD1 identical over 9 bases. Germline-derived CDR1 and CDR2 are MNHEY and SVGEGT. J gave up 2 bases and V 4 bases, and 12 bases lay outside the gene matches. The CDR3 contains 18 residues. The DNA of the CDR3 is TGTGCCAGCAGTTCAGGGGACAGGGCTGCGAGTCGCAATCAGCCCCAGCATTTT. Protein sequence: CASSSGDRAASRNQPQHF.

CDR3 residues: CASSPDSGNYGYTF. The CDR3 DNA follows: TGCGCCAGCAGCCCGGATTCAGGGAACTATGGCTACACCTTC. The rearrangement joins TRBV5-1 to TRBJ1-2; the D gene is possibly TRBD1 (5 bases). CDR1 and CDR2 from the germline V gene are SGHRS and YFSETQ. With 4 bases removed from V and 2 bases from J, the gap between germline ends came to 12 bases. CDR3 size: 14 residues.

This chain links TRBV5-1 with TRBJ2-1, with D unclear. The CDR3 contains 11 residues. Germline assignment: CDR1 SGHRS and CDR2 YFSETQ. The V end was cut by 5 bases, the J end by 4 bases, with 4 bases between. As DNA, the CDR3 is TGCGCCAGCAGACTGTACAATGAGCAGTTCTTC. Amino acids: CASRLYNEQFF.

V and J are TRBV4-3 and TRBJ2-1; tentative D call: TRBD1 (6 bases). Trimming took off 4 bases at V and 6 bases at J, with 16 bases between the two ends. Germline lookup yields CDR1 LGHNA and CDR2 YSLEER. The CDR3 sequence is 15 residues long. The CDR3 loop reads CASSPYSSGVNEQFF. The CDR3 DNA reads as TGCGCCAGCAGCCCCTACTCCTCAGGGGTCAATGAGCAGTTCTTC.

V usage is TRBV27 and J usage is TRBJ1-2; the D gene is possibly TRBD1 (6 bases). CDR3 length: 16 amino acids. V was shortened by 4 bases and J by 2 bases, with 17 bases between the two germline ends. Germline V gene data show CDR1 as MNHEY and CDR2 as SMNVEV (reference sequence). CDR3: CASSSGRGVMNYGYTF. CDR3 coding DNA: TGTGCCAGCAGTTCCGGGAGGGGGGTAATGAACTATGGCTACACCTTC.

This chain uses TRBV2 with TRBJ1-5, with D possibly being TRBD1 (6 bases). V was shortened by 1 base and J by 7 bases, with 17 bases between the two germline ends. CDR1 and CDR2 (germline): SNHLY, FYNNEI. This CDR3 has 16 residues. The CDR3 DNA sequence: TGTGCCAGCAGTGAAGTGAGTGGACAGAGTAAACAGCCCCAGCATTTT. Protein: CASSEVSGQSKQPQHF.

This clone was picked up a small number of times. The CDR3 bases are TGTGCCAGCAGCTATGCTAGCGTGGACGAGCAGTACTTC. Amino acid sequence: CASSYASVDEQYF. This chain uses TRBV7-6 with TRBJ2-7; tentatively, D is TRBD2 (6 bases). The CDR3 has 13 amino acids. V gave up 4 bases and J gave up 5 bases, with 12 bases separating them. Germline V gives CDR1 SGHVS, CDR2 FNYEAQ.

The V call is TRBV5-1, the J call TRBJ1-2; tentatively, D is TRBD1 (6 bases). CDR1 is SGHRS and CDR2 is YFSETQ in the germline V gene. Trimming pared 3 bases from V and 6 bases from J, leaving 15 bases between. The CDR3 covers 14 residues. The CDR3 DNA reads as TGCGCCAGCAGCTCCGTTGGTACAGGGAATGGCTACACCTTC. Protein product: CASSSVGTGNGYTF.

The chain is built from TRBV3-1 (or the pseudogene TRBV3-2) and TRBJ2-1, with 11 nucleotides matching TRBD2. This CDR3 is built from 15 residues. V shed 4 bases, J shed 5 bases, and the junction held 4 bases outside the gene matches. CDR1 and CDR2 from the germline V gene are LGHDT and YNNKEL (reference sequence). CDR3 DNA: TGTGCCAGCAGCCCAACTAGCGGGAGAAACAATGAGCAGTTCTTC. Its protein is CASSPTSGRNNEQFF.

This rearrangement joins TRBV18 to TRBJ1-1; the D gene is possibly TRBD1 (6 bases). V lost 1 base to trimming and J lost 4 bases, with 16 bases between them. The CDR3 has 16 amino acids. Germline V CDR1 and CDR2: KGHSH, LQKENI. CDR3 sequence (DNA): TGTGCCAGCTCACCACTGGGAACAGGGAAGTCCACTGAAGCTTTCTTT. Amino acids: CASSPLGTGKSTEAFF.

The chain carries TRBV2 and TRBJ2-7; 7 bases match TRBD2. The length of the CDR3 is 13 residues. Germline assignment: CDR1 SNHLY and CDR2 FYNNEI. The V and J ends lost 5 bases and 4 bases, in that order; junction bases with no gene match: 5. The CDR3 DNA is TGTGCCAGCAGTCCCGGGACTACTTACGAGCAGTACTTC. This gives the protein CASSPGTTYEQYF.

CDR3: CASDSGNSYEQYF. For the CDR3, the DNA is TGTGCCAGTGACTCGGGAAACTCCTACGAGCAGTACTTC. The chain links TRBV14 to TRBJ2-7, with D perhaps matching TRBD2 (5 bases). This CDR3 spans 13 amino acids. The V end lost 9 bases, the J end lost 0 bases, and 12 bases lay between the germline ends. Germline V gene lookup returns CDR1 SGHDN and CDR2 FVKESK.

V gene TRBV29-1 combines with J gene TRBJ2-3; D is perhaps TRBD1 (6 bases). Trimming shortened V by 5 bases and J by 3 bases, and 12 bases separated the two germline ends. The length of the CDR3 is 13 residues. Germline CDR1 reads SQVTM; CDR2 reads ANQGSEA. CDR3 nucleotides: TGCAGCGTTAGCACAGGGATGACAGATACGCAGTATTTT. Translated: CSVSTGMTDTQYF.

This chain links TRBV6-6 with TRBJ1-2, with TRBD1 identical over 7 bases. CDR3 size: 13 residues. Germline V gene lookup returns CDR1 MNHNY and CDR2 SVGAGI (reference sequence). V lost 7 bases, J lost 3 bases, and 5 bases stayed unmatched. The CDR3 spells CASIRGRDYGYTF. For the CDR3, the DNA is TGTGCCAGCATAAGGGGGCGGGACTATGGCTACACCTTC.

The J gene is TRBJ1-1, the V gene TRBV2, with D tentatively TRBD1 (5 bases). Germline loops: CDR1 SNHLY, CDR2 FYNNEI. Trimming took 3 bases from V and 7 from J, leaving 15 bases between them. This CDR3 comprises 14 residues. CDR3 nucleotides: TGTGCCAGCAGTGACCTCACCCGGGGGGTTGAAGCTTTCTTT. It codes for CASSDLTRGVEAFF.

The chain has TRBV7-2 and TRBJ1-2; D is perhaps TRBD1 (5 bases). Per the germline V gene, CDR1 is SGHTA and CDR2 is FQGNSA. This CDR3 contains 17 residues. V shed 1 base and J shed 0 bases, with 15 bases lying between them. In nucleotides, the CDR3 is TGTGCCAGCAGCTTAGAAGTTAGCGGGACCTCTAACTATGGCTACACCTTC. The encoded protein is CASSLEVSGTSNYGYTF.

This chain links TRBV30 with TRBJ2-5; tentative D call: TRBD2 (6 bases). Germline loops: CDR1 GTSNPN, CDR2 SVGIG (reference sequence). The CDR3 extends over 14 amino acids. For the CDR3, the DNA is TGTGACTTACGGGACTCGAAAGTTCAAGAGACCCAGTACTTC. This gives the protein CDLRDSKVQETQYF.

The chain joins TRBV9 to TRBJ1-4; D call uncertain. Germline lookup yields CDR1 SGDLS and CDR2 YYNGEE. The CDR3 totals 14 residues. The V and J ends lost 0 bases and 4 bases respectively, with 7 bases between them. CDR3 protein: CASSVGDFNEKLFF. The CDR3 DNA reads as TGTGCCAGCAGCGTAGGAGACTTTAATGAAAAACTGTTTTTT.

V is TRBV18 and J is TRBJ1-6; 7 nucleotides align to TRBD1. The V and J ends lost 3 bases and 7 bases, in that order; junction bases with no gene match: 9. In germline, CDR1 is KGHSH, CDR2 LQKENI. The CDR3 sequence is 16 residues long. The CDR3 DNA follows: TGTGCCAGCTCACCGTTCGCGCAGGGGGTCAATTCACCCCTCCACTTT. It encodes CASSPFAQGVNSPLHF.

The rearrangement joins TRBV5-1 to TRBJ1-5; TRBD1 agrees at 8 bases. CDR1 is SGHRS and CDR2 is YFSETQ in the germline V gene. The CDR3 is made up of 13 amino acids. The V and J ends lost 4 bases and 5 bases, in that order; junction bases with no gene match: 2. CDR3 bases: TGCGCCAGCAGCGCGGGACAGGATCAGCCCCAGCATTTT. This translates into CASSAGQDQPQHF. The whole variable domain, remainder taken from reference TRBV5-1 and TRBJ1-5, is KAGVTQTPRYLIKTRGQQVTLSCSPISGHRSVSWYQQTPGQGLQFLFEYFSETQRNKGNFPGRFSGRQFSNSRSEMNVSTLELGDSALYLCASSAGQDQPQHFGDGTRLSIL.

This chain links TRBV5-5 with TRBJ2-1; 8 bases fit TRBD2. J lost 1 base, V lost 3 bases, and 3 bases had no gene match. Germline CDR1 is SGHKS and CDR2 is YYEKEE (reference sequence). The CDR3 is 15 amino acids. CDR3 region: CASSSTSGSYNEQFF. For the CDR3, the DNA is TGTGCCAGCAGCTCCACTAGCGGATCCTACAATGAGCAGTTCTTC. The full variable domain, its missing parts supplied by reference TRBV5-5 and TRBJ2-1, is DAGVTQSPTHLIKTRGQQVTLRCSPISGHKSVSWYQQVLGQGPQFIFQYYEKEERGRGNFPDRFSARQFPNYSSELNVNALLLGDSALYLCASSSTSGSYNEQFFGPGTRLTVL.

The chain combines TRBV30 with TRBJ2-2; 10 bases agree with TRBD2. CDR1 and CDR2 (germline): GTSNPN, SVGIG (reference sequence). After removal of 5 bases from V and 0 bases from J, the junction contained 9 bases not matched to a gene. The CDR3 covers 17 residues. The CDR3 nucleotides read TGTGCCTGGCGATTACTAGCGGGACTCGCGAACACCGGGGAGCTGTTTTTT. Amino acids: CAWRLLAGLANTGELFF.

The rearrangement uses TRBV19 and TRBJ2-1; no clear D gene. Trimming shortened V by 7 bases and J by 0 bases, and 10 bases separated the two germline ends. CDR1 LNHDA and CDR2 SQIVND come from the germline V gene (reference sequence). The CDR3 length is 14 residues. CDR3 residues: CASTKEPSYNEQFF. CDR3 nucleotides: TGTGCCAGTACGAAGGAGCCCTCCTACAATGAGCAGTTCTTC.

The gene calls are TRBV14 and TRBJ2-3; the match to TRBD2 covers 12 bases. V was clipped by 7 bases and J by 4 bases; unmatched bases: 21. Looked up from germline, CDR1 is SGHDN and CDR2 is FVKESK. The CDR3 is 20 residues long. CDR3 region: CASITIPLAGGPGFPDTQYF. CDR3 nucleotide sequence: TGTGCCAGCATCACGATTCCCCTAGCGGGAGGGCCGGGTTTCCCAGATACGCAGTATTTT.

The gene calls are TRBV5-1 and TRBJ2-2, with D uncertain. The CDR3 runs to 15 residues. Germline assignment: CDR1 SGHRS and CDR2 YFSETQ. V lost 0 bases and J 2 bases, leaving 8 bases between the germline ends. CDR3 coding DNA: TGCGCCAGCAGCTTGGCCGGTTCCAACACCGGGGAGCTGTTTTTT. Its translation: CASSLAGSNTGELFF.

The rearrangement joins TRBV9 to TRBJ1-1; D is unclear. With 0 bases removed from V and 4 bases from J, the gap between germline ends came to 7 bases. Germline CDR1 reads SGDLS; CDR2 reads YYNGEE. There are 13 residues in the CDR3. CDR3 in amino acids: CASSVVSSTEAFF. The CDR3 bases are TGTGCCAGCAGCGTAGTCTCGAGCACTGAAGCTTTCTTT.

The genes are TRBV7-9 and TRBJ1-2; 7 nucleotides line up with TRBD1. Trimming took 0 bases from V and 4 from J; bases not matched to a gene: 8. The CDR3 covers 16 residues. Germline V gene sequence: CDR1 SEHNR, CDR2 FQNEAQ (reference sequence). CDR3 in amino acids: CASSLAQGGGIYGYTF. The CDR3 nucleotides read TGTGCCAGCAGCTTAGCGCAAGGGGGCGGCATCTATGGCTACACCTTC. Full variable domain (outside the CDR3, taken from reference TRBV7-9 and TRBJ1-2): DTGVSQNPRHKITKRGQNVTFRCDPISEHNRLYWYRQTLGQGPEFLTYFQNEAQLEKSRLLSDRFSAERPKGSFSTLEIQRTEQGDSAMYLCASSLAQGGGIYGYTFGSGTRLTVV.

This chain joins TRBV28 and TRBJ2-7, with 7 positions matching TRBD2. V lost 6 bases and J lost 0; bases outside the gene matches: 8. This CDR3 is built from 15 residues. Germline-derived CDR1 and CDR2 are MDHEN and SYDVKM. CDR3 amino acids: CASSPGGPPSYEQYF. DNA of the CDR3: TGTGCCAGCAGCCCGGGGGGTCCGCCCTCCTACGAGCAGTACTTC.